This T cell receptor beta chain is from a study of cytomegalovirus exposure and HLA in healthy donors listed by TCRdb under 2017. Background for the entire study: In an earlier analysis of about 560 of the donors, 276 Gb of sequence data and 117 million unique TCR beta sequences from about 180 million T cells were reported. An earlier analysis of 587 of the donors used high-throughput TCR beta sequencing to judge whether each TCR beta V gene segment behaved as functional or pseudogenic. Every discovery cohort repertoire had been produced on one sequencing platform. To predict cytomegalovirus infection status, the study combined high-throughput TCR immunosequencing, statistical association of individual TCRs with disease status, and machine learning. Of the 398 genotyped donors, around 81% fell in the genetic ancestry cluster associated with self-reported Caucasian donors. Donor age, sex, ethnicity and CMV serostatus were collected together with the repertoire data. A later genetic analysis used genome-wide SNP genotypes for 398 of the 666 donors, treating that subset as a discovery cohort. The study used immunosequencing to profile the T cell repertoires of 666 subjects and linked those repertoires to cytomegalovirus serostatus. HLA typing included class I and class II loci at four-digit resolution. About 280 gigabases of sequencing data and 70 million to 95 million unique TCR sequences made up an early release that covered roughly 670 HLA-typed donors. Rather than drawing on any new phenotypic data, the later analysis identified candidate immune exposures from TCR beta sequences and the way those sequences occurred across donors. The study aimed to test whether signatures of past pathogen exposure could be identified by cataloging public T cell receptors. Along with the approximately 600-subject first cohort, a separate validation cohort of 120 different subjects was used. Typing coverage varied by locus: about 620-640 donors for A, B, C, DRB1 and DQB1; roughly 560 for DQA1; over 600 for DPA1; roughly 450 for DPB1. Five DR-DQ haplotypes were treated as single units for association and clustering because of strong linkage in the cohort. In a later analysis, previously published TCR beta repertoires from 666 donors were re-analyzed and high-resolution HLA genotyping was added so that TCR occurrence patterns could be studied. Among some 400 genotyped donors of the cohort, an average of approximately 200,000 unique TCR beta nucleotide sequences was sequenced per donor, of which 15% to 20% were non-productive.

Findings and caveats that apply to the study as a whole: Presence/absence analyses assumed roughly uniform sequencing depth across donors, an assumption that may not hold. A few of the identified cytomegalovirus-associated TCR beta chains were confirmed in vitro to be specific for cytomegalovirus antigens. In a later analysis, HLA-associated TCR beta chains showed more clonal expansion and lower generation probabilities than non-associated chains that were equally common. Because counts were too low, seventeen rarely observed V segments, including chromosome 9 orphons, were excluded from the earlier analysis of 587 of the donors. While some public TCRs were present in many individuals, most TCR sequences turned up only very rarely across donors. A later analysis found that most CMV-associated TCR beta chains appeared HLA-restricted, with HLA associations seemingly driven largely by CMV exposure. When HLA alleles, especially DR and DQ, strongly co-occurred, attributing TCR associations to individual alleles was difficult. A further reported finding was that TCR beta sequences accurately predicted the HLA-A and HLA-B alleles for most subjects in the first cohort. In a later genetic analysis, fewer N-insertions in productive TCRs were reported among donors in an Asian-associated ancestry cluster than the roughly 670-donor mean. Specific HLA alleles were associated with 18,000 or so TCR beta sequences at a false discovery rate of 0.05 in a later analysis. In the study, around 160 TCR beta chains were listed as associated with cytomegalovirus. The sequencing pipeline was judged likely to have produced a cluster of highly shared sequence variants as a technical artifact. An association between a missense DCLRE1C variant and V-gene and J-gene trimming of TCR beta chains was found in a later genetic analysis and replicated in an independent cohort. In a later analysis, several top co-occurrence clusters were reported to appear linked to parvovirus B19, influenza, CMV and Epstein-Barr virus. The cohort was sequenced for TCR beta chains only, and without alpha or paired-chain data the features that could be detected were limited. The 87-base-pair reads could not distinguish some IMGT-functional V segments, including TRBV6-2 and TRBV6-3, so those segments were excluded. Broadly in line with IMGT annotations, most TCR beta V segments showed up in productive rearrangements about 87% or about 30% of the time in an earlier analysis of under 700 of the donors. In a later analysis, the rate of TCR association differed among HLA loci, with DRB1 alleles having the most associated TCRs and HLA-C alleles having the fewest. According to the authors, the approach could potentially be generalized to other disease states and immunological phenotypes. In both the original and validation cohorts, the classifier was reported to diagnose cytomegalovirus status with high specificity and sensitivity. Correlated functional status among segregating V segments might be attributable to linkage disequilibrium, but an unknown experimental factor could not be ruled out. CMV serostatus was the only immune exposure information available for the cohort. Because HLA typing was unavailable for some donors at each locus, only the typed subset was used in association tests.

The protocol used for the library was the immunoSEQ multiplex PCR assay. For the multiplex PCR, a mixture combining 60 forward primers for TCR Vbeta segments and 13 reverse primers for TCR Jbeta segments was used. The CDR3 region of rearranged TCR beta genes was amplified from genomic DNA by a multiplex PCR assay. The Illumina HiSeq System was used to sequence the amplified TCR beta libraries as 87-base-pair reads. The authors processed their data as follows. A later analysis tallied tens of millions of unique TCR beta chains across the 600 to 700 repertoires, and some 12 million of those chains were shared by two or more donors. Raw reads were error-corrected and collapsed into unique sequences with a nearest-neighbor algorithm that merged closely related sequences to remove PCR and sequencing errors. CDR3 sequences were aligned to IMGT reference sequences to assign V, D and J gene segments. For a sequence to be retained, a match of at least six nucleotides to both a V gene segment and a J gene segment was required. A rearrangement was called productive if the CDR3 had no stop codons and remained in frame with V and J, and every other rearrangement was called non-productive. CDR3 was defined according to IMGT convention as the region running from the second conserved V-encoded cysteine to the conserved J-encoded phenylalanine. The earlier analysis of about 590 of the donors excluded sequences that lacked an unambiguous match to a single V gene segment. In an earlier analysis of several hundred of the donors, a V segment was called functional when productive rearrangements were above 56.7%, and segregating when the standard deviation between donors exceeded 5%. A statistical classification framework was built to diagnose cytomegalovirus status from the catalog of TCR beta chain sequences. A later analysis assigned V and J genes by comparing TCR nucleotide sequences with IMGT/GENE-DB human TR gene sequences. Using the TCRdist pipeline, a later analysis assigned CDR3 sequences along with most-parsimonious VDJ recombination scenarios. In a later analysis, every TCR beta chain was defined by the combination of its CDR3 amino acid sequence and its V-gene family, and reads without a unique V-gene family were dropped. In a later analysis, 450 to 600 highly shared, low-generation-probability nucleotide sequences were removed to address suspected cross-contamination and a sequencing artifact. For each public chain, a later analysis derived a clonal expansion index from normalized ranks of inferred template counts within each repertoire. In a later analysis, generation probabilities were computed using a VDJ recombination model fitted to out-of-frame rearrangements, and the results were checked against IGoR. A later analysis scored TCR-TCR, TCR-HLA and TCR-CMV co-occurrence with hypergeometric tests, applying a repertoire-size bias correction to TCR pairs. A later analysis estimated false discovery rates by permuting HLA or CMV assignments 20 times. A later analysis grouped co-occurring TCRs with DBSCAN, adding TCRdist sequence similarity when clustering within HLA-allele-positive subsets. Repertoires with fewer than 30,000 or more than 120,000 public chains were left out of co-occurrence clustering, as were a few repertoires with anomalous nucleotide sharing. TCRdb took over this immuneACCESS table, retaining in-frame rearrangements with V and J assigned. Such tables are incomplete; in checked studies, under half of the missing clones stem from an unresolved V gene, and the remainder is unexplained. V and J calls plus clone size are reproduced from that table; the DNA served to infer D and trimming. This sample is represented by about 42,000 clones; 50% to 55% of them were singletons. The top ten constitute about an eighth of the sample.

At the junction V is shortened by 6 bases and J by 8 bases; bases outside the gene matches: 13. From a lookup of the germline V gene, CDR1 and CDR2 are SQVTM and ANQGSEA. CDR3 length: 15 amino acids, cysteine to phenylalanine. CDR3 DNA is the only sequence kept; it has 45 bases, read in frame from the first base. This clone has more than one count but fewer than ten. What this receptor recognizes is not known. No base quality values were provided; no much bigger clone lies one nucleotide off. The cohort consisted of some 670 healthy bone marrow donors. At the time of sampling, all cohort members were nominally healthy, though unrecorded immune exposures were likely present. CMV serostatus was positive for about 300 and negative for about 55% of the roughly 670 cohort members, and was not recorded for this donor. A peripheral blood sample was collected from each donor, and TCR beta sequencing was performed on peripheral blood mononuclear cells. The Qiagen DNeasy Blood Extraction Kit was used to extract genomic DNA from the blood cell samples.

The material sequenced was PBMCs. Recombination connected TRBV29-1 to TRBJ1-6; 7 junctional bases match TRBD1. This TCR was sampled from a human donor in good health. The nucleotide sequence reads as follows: TGCAGCGTCAGACAGGGTGTCAGGTCGGATTCACCCCTCCACTTT. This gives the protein CSVRQGVRSDSPLHF.